Listed below are T cell receptor beta chains from one sample, sequenced in a study of graft-versus-host responses after intestinal transplantation. The antigens these receptors bind are not known. Clones were read by immunoSEQ multiplex PCR, and TCRdb kept only the in-frame ones, dropping some. Among 100,000 to 120,000 clones, just over 90% were seen once, and the ten largest hold 0.4% to 0.55%. The material was unstimulated CD8+ T cells sorted from spleen or lymph node cells, obtained before intestinal transplant. These receptors were collected from a human donor who received an intestinal transplant. The CDR3 runs from the conserved cysteine through the conserved F or W. A D gene is named only where the DNA matches it firmly. Clone size is not always given. Where it is, it says once, few, many or a class for expanded clones.

>TRBJ2-3|TRBV15|-|TRBD1
TGTGCCACCAGCAGGACAGGGAACTTGCCAGATACGCAGTATTTT
CATSRTGNLPDTQYF
>TRBJ2-7|TRBV6-1|-|-
TGTGCCAGCGGTGGGACCTCCCTTGACTACGAGCAGTACTTC
CASGGTSLDYEQYF
>TRBJ2-7|TRBV7-6|-|TRBD2
TGTGCCAGCAGCCCTGGGGGACCGGGGGGCGAGCAGTACTTC
CASSPGGPGGEQYF
>TRBJ2-1|TRBV7-8|-|TRBD2
TGTGCCAGCAGCTTAAATATGCTGGGGCTAGCGGGTTTAAGTGCTCGTGATGAGCAGTTCTTC
CASSLNMLGLAGLSARDEQFF
>TRBJ1-2|TRBV10-3|-|-
TGTGCCATCAGCGACAAGCCGGACTATGGCTACACCTTC
CAISDKPDYGYTF
>TRBJ2-5|TRBV4-1|-|-
TGCGCCAGCAGCCAAGAACACAGGCAAGAGACCCAGTACTTC
CASSQEHRQETQYF
>TRBJ1-1|TRBV19|-|-
TGTGCCAGTAGTATAGGAGTCCGGGCTGAAGCTTTCTTT
CASSIGVRAEAFF
>TRBJ1-1|TRBV19|-|-
TGTGCCACTTCGTCCTCCATGAACACTGAAGCTTTCTTT
CATSSSMNTEAFF
>TRBJ2-1|TRBV4-2|-|-
TGTGCCAGCAGCCAAGATTCGGGGGACCCATACAATGAGCAGTTCTTC
CASSQDSGDPYNEQFF
>TRBJ2-2|TRBV7-9|-|-
TGTGCCAGCAGCCGCCCCCCAGGGGATACCGGGGAGCTGTTTTTT
CASSRPPGDTGELFF
>TRBJ2-1|TRBV7-6|once|TRBD2
TGTGCCAGCAGCCCCGGGACTAGTCCAAATGAGCAGTTCTTC
CASSPGTSPNEQFF
>TRBJ1-2|TRBV10-3|-|TRBD1
TGTGCCATCAGTGAGTCGGGGACAGGTTCCTATGGCTACACCTTC
CAISESGTGSYGYTF
>TRBJ1-2|TRBV4-1|-|-
TGCGCCAGCAGCCAAGACCCCCTGGCGGGCTACACCTTC
CASSQDPLAGYTF
>TRBJ2-7|TRBV27|-|-
TGTGCCAGCAGCCAAAAATGGGTCGGCTCCTACGAGCAGTACTTC
CASSQKWVGSYEQYF
>TRBJ2-7|TRBV7-9|-|-
TGTGCCAGCAGCTTAGTCTCCGGGACACGGATATACGAGCAGTACTTC
CASSLVSGTRIYEQYF
>TRBJ2-7|TRBV6-5|-|-
TGTGCCAGCAGTTCCGGGACGGGATCCGACGAGCAGTACTTC
CASSSGTGSDEQYF
>TRBJ2-1|TRBV11-2|-|TRBD2
TGTGCCAGCAGCTTCGAAACTAGCGTCTCCTACAATGAGCAGTTCTTC
CASSFETSVSYNEQFF
>TRBJ2-7|TRBV14|-|-
TGTGCCAGCAGCCCTCGCCTCGGTAGTGTCGAGCAGTACTTC
CASSPRLGSVEQYF
>TRBJ2-7|TRBV5-5|-|-
TGTGCCAGCAGCTTGGCCAAACTTACCTACGAGCAGTACTTC
CASSLAKLTYEQYF
>TRBJ2-2|TRBV9|-|-
TGTGCCAGCAGCGTAGAGGCCGGGGAGCTGTTTTTT
CASSVEAGELFF
>TRBJ1-2|TRBV7-6|-|TRBD1
TGTGCCAGCAGCTTAGGGACAGGGTTCGGCTACACCTTC
CASSLGTGFGYTF
>TRBJ1-2|TRBV2|-|TRBD1
TGTGCCAGCAGCGACACCGGGACAGGGATTTATGGCTACACCTTC
CASSDTGTGIYGYTF
>TRBJ2-7|TRBV7-8|-|-
TGTGCCAGCAGCGAGAGGGGGGCGATCTACGAGCAGTACTTC
CASSERGAIYEQYF
>TRBJ1-3|TRBV4-1|-|-
TGCGCCAGCAGCCAAGAGACAGACTCTGGAAACACCATATATTTT
CASSQETDSGNTIYF
>TRBJ1-1|TRBV27|-|-
TGTGCCAGCAGTTCGCACACAGGGTTGAACACTGAAGCTTTCTTT
CASSSHTGLNTEAFF
>TRBJ2-7|TRBV4-1|-|-
TGCGCCAGCAGCCAAGAAATTCAGGGCTACGAGCAGTACTTC
CASSQEIQGYEQYF
>TRBJ1-2|TRBV9|-|TRBD1
TGTGCCAGCAGCGTCGATGCGACAGGGGTCTATGGCTACACCTTC
CASSVDATGVYGYTF
>TRBJ2-2|TRBV13|once|TRBD1
TGTGCCAGCAGTTCAGGGGGCGGCGGGGAGCTGTTTTTT
CASSSGGGGELFF
>TRBJ2-5|TRBV13|-|TRBD2
TGTGCCAGCAGCCGCGGGACTAGCCGGGCGGAGACCCAGTACTTC
CASSRGTSRAETQYF